This T cell receptor (beta chain) was sequenced for a study of blood T cell repertoires in COVID-19. Study background: Samples representing acute and convalescent COVID-19 were sourced from the United States, Italy and Spain.

Profiled with immunoSEQ multiplex PCR; TCRdb holds only in-frame clones, not every one. The repertoire includes 70,000 to 90,000 clones, 82% of them detected once, and 1.2% sits in the top ten. The ends lost 2 bases at V and 8 bases at J; junction bases unmatched: 6. Germline lookup yields CDR1 LNHDA and CDR2 SQIVND (reference sequence). The CDR3 consists of 15 residues. The chain uses TRBV19 and TRBJ1-4; 9 bases agree with TRBD1. Sequencing was carried out using peripheral blood. The clonotype comes from an elderly woman with acute or convalescent COVID-19. CDR3 amino acids: CASSIPRQGGEKLFF. The CDR3 DNA reads TGTGCCAGTAGTATACCGCGACAGGGGGGAGAAAAACTGTTTTTT.